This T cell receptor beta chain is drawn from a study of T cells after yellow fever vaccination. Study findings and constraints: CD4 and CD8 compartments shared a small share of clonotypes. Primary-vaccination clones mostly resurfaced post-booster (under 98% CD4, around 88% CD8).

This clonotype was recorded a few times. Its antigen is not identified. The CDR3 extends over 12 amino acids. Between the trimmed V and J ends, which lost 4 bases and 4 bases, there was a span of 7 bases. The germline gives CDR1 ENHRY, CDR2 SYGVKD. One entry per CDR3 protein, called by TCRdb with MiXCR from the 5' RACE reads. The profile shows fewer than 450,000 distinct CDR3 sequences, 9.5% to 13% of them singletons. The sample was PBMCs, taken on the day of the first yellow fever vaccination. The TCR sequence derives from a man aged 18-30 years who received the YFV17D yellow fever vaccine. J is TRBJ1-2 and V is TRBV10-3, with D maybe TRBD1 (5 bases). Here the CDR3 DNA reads TGTGCCATCAGTGGACAGCCCTATGGCTACACCTTC. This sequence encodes CAISGQPYGYTF.